This entry describes one T cell receptor beta chain. CDR1 and CDR2 (germline): SGDLS, YYNGEE. The junction had 8 bases not matched to a gene; V was cut back by 3 bases and J by 7 bases. This CDR3 is built from 16 residues. The data are from a study of cytomegalovirus exposure and HLA in healthy donors. Primers included in the PCR were 60 Vbeta and 13 Jbeta primers. Some clones are missing from TCRdb's copy, which holds only in-frame ones; the method was immunoSEQ multiplex PCR. Of under 150,000 clones listed, 80% are singletons. The clonotype originates from a woman between 40 and 50 years old in good health and CMV-seronegative. The specimen sequenced was PBMCs. The chain recombines TRBV9 with TRBJ2-1; 12 bases line up with TRBD2. The DNA for the CDR3 is TGTGCCAGCAGCGGATCTAGCGGGAGGGCTGGGAATGAGCAGTTCTTC. Translated, it gives CASSGSSGRAGNEQFF.